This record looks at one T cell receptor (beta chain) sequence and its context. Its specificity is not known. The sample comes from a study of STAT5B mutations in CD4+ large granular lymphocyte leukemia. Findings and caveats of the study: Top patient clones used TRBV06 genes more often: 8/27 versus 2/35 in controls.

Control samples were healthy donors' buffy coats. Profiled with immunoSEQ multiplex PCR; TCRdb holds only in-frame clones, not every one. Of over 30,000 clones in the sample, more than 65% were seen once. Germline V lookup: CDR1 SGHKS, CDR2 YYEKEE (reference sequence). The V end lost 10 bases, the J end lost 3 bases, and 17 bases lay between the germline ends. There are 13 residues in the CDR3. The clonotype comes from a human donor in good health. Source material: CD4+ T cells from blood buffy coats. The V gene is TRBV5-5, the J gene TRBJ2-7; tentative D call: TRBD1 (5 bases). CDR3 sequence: CAGSGLARYEQYF. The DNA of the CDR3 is TGTGCCGGTTCAGGGTTGGCCCGCTACGAGCAGTACTTC.